This T cell receptor beta chain was identified in a study of blood T cell repertoires in COVID-19. Study context: Italy, Spain and the United States were the sources of the convalescent and acute COVID-19 samples. In each case, the material was cDNA or gDNA derived from T cells, B-cell-depleted T cells, or PBMCs.

Unmatched junction bases numbered 5, after V lost 6 bases and J lost 0 bases. Germline V gives CDR1 LNHDA, CDR2 SQIVND (reference sequence). This CDR3 has 15 residues. Original data processing: The assay estimated nucleated cells by amplifying reference gene primers. Sequencing was performed with immunoSEQ multiplex PCR; in TCRdb, only in-frame clones are kept and a portion is missing. That table supplies the V and J calls and clone size; D and trimming were determined from the DNA. The repertoire includes some 120,000 clones, approximately 88% of them detected once, and 0.8% to 0.9% sits in the top ten.

The chain uses TRBV19 and TRBJ2-3; 8 bases agree with TRBD1. Specimen: peripheral blood. The clonotype comes from a woman in her 70s with acute or convalescent COVID-19. The CDR3 spells CASSRDRTSTDTQYF. In DNA, the CDR3 is TGTGCCAGTAGCCGGGACAGGACTAGCACAGATACGCAGTATTTT.